Following are 27 T cell receptor beta chains from one sample sequenced in a study of blood T cells in healthy people across ages. With a J-beta primer mix and a sample-barcoded 5' primer, a second PCR ran roughly 6 to 11 cycles. MiXCR, run by TCRdb on the 5' RACE reads, gives a single entry per CDR3 protein. The sample lists 750,000 to 850,000 distinct CDR3 sequences, more than 20% occurring once. The same specimen was also included in a second study, on T cells of mothers and their children.

The specimen was blood. The receptors derive from a boy aged 5-17 years in good health.

V usage is TRBV19 and J usage is TRBJ2-5; 10 nucleotides agree with TRBD2. The CDR3 is made up of 15 amino acids. V gave up 5 bases and J gave up 5 bases; unmatched junction bases: 8. Germline V lookup: CDR1 LNHDA, CDR2 SQIVND (reference sequence). This chain's CDR3 is CASSRQRLAGETQYF. The DNA for the CDR3 is TGTGCCAGTAGTCGACAGAGACTAGCGGGCGAGACCCAGTACTTC. The entire variable domain, with the rest obtained from reference TRBV19 and TRBJ2-5, is as follows: DGGITQSPKYLFRKEGQNVTLSCEQNLNHDAMYWYRQDPGQGLRLIYYSQIVNDFQKGDIAEGYSVSREKKESFPLTVTSAQKNPTAFYLCASSRQRLAGETQYFGPGTRLLVL.

A single count supports this clonotype. The chain combines TRBV29-1 with TRBJ1-4; no reliable D call. The CDR3 contains 14 residues. V was trimmed by 2 bases and J by 5 bases, leaving 12 bases between them. Looked up from germline, CDR1 is SQVTM and CDR2 is ANQGSEA. CDR3 sequence: CSVEPREENEKLFF. The CDR3 nucleotides are TGCAGCGTTGAACCCCGGGAGGAGAATGAAAAACTGTTTTTT.

The chain combines TRBV25-1 with TRBJ2-7; 10 bases are a match to TRBD1. This CDR3 is 13 amino acids long. The V segment lost 6 bases and the J segment 5 bases; nucleotides outside the gene matches: 4. Germline loops: CDR1 MGHDK, CDR2 SYGVNS. The CDR3 DNA reads as TGTGCCAGCAGGGGGACAGGGGATGACGAGCAGTACTTC. It encodes CASRGTGDDEQYF.

This clonotype was seen only a few times. The chain is built from TRBV28 and TRBJ2-3; no reliable D call. The CDR3 length is 17 residues. Trimming took off 3 bases at V and 0 bases at J, with 16 bases between the two ends. Germline V gene sequence: CDR1 MDHEN, CDR2 SYDVKM. For the CDR3, the DNA is TGTGCCAGCAGTTTCGTCAGCTACCCCTCTAGCACAGATACGCAGTATTTT. Translation gives CASSFVSYPSSTDTQYF. Using reference TRBV28 and TRBJ2-3 for the parts outside the CDR3, the full variable domain is DVKVTQSSRYLVKRTGEKVFLECVQDMDHENMFWYRQDPGLGLRLIYFSYDVKMKEKGDIPEGYSVSREKKERFSLILESASTNQTSMYLCASSFVSYPSSTDTQYFGPGTRLTVL.

J is TRBJ2-2 and V is TRBV30; TRBD1 aligns across 7 bases. Germline-derived CDR1 and CDR2 are GTSNPN and SVGIG (reference sequence). V was clipped by 5 bases and J by 1 base; unmatched bases: 4. The CDR3 has 14 amino acids. The CDR3 region is CAWCWTGNTGELFF. The CDR3, as DNA: TGTGCCTGGTGTTGGACAGGGAACACCGGGGAGCTGTTTTTT.

The chain employs TRBV10-3 and TRBJ2-1, with 12 bases that match TRBD2. This CDR3 is 13 amino acids long. Trimming removed 1 base from V and 15 bases from J; junction bases left unmatched: 4. Germline-derived CDR1 and CDR2 are ENHRY and SYGVKD. CDR3 amino acids: CAISEFPTSGGFF. Written as DNA, the CDR3 is TGTGCCATCAGTGAGTTCCCGACTAGCGGGGGGTTCTTC.

In this sample, this clonotype turned up a few times. V usage is TRBV7-8 and J usage is TRBJ1-5; weak D call: TRBD1 (6 bases). Germline V gene lookup returns CDR1 SGHVS and CDR2 FQNEAQ. Trimming took off 1 base at V and 4 bases at J, with 14 bases between the two ends. This CDR3 is 16 amino acids long. The CDR3 nucleotides are TGTGCCAGCAGCTTAGGGGACGGGGGCCGAAATCAGCCCCAGCATTTT. Amino acid sequence: CASSLGDGGRNQPQHF.

The table lists this clonotype with a few counts. The rearrangement joins TRBV29-1 to TRBJ2-7; tentatively, D is TRBD2 (5 bases). Germline V gene data show CDR1 as SQVTM and CDR2 as ANQGSEA. The CDR3 has 13 residues. Trimming removed 2 bases at V and 0 bases at J, with 8 bases between. Written as DNA, the CDR3 is TGCAGCGTTGAATCGGGGTTCTCCTACGAGCAGTACTTC. Encoded protein: CSVESGFSYEQYF.

The chain uses TRBV6-2 or TRBV6-3 and TRBJ2-1; 10 bases agree with TRBD2. The CDR3 runs to 18 residues. CDR1 is MNHEY, CDR2 SVGEGT, per germline. V trimming: 3 bases; J trimming: 6 bases; junction bases outside the gene matches: 14. The CDR3 reads CASSYSLAGAPPLNEQFF. The CDR3 DNA follows: TGTGCCAGCAGTTATAGTCTAGCGGGAGCCCCACCACTCAATGAGCAGTTCTTC.

The chain carries TRBV6-5 and TRBJ1-4; no reliable D call. CDR3 length equals 15 residues. Deletions cut 6 bases from V and 2 bases from J, with 13 bases between. Per germline, CDR1 MNHEY and CDR2 SVGAGI. The chain's CDR3 is CASSYSLWTNEKLFF. The CDR3 DNA reads as TGTGCCAGCAGCTACAGCCTTTGGACTAATGAAAAACTGTTTTTT.

In this sample, this clonotype turned up a few times. The V and J genes are TRBV27 and TRBJ1-5, with TRBD1 as a possible D gene (6 bases). Germline-derived CDR1 and CDR2 are MNHEY and SMNVEV (reference sequence). The CDR3 length is 18 residues. Trimming stripped 6 bases from V and 7 bases from J, with 28 bases between. The CDR3 DNA follows: TGTGCCAGCAGCTTAACCGCGACCGGGGGGCAGTTTGTGCAGCCCCAGCATTTT. This encodes CASSLTATGGQFVQPQHF.

The genes are TRBV4-3 and TRBJ1-2; D gene unclear. Germline lookup yields CDR1 LGHNA and CDR2 YSLEER. The V end lost 0 bases, the J end lost 3 bases, and 8 bases lay between the germline ends. The CDR3 runs to 14 residues. The CDR3 DNA sequence: TGCGCCAGCAGCCAAGATGGTTGGGACTATGGCTACACCTTC. Protein: CASSQDGWDYGYTF.

The chain uses TRBV19 and TRBJ2-7; possible D gene TRBD2, 6 bases. Germline loops: CDR1 LNHDA, CDR2 SQIVND (reference sequence). The CDR3 has 15 residues. Trimming left V 3 bases short and J 0 bases short, with 12 bases between. CDR3 loop: CASSISAGSSYEQYF. CDR3 bases: TGTGCCAGTAGTATCTCGGCGGGAAGCTCCTACGAGCAGTACTTC.

The chain couples TRBV6-5 to TRBJ2-7; the D gene is possibly TRBD1 (6 bases). Germline lookup yields CDR1 MNHEY and CDR2 SVGAGI. The CDR3 contains 16 residues. Trimming took 2 bases from V and 2 from J, leaving 16 bases between them. The CDR3 sequence: CASSYLSGGAPYEQYF. CDR3 coding DNA: TGTGCCAGCAGTTACCTGAGTGGGGGCGCCCCCTACGAGCAGTACTTC.

The CDR3 nucleotides read TGTGCCAGCAGCTTAGCGGGACAGGGTGACATTCAGTACTTC. Its protein product is CASSLAGQGDIQYF. This sequence joins TRBV7-2 and TRBJ2-4, with 9 bases that match TRBD1. Germline values: CDR1 SGHTA, CDR2 FQGNSA. V was clipped by 0 bases and J by 8 bases; unmatched bases: 2. The CDR3 has 14 amino acids.

This clonotype was counted many times. The chain uses TRBV2 and TRBJ2-3; D could derive from TRBD1 or TRBD2 (5 bases each). The CDR3 is 17 residues long. Germline CDR1 is SNHLY and CDR2 is FYNNEI. Trimming removed 2 bases at V and 2 bases at J, with 17 bases between. For the CDR3, the DNA is TGTGCCAGCAGTGAATCCGGGGCCCGAATTCTCACAGATACGCAGTATTTT. Protein product: CASSESGARILTDTQYF.

The V gene is TRBV7-2, the J gene TRBJ2-2; no reliable D call. From germline, CDR1 is SGHTA and CDR2 FQGNSA. The ends were cut back, 3 bases at V and 3 bases at J, with 11 bases in the middle. This CDR3 comprises 15 residues. The CDR3 coding sequence is TGTGCCAGCAGCTTGATGGGGTTGGACACCGGGGAGCTGTTTTTT. This encodes CASSLMGLDTGELFF.

V and J are TRBV10-3 and TRBJ1-2; no reliable D call. Germline CDR1 ENHRY, CDR2 SYGVKD. The CDR3 consists of 16 residues. The V end lost 0 bases, the J end lost 3 bases, and 14 bases lay between the germline ends. CDR3 sequence: CAISESTQAAYYGYTF. The CDR3 DNA reads TGTGCCATCAGTGAGTCGACTCAGGCAGCCTACTATGGCTACACCTTC.

The V call is TRBV6-5, the J call TRBJ2-3; D may be TRBD1 or TRBD2 (5 bases each). Germline CDR1 and CDR2: MNHEY and SVGAGI. Trimming shortened V by 6 bases and J by 4 bases, and 14 bases separated the two germline ends. The CDR3 runs 14 residues. CDR3: CASRDRGWSDTQYF. The CDR3 bases are TGTGCCAGCAGAGACCGGGGCTGGTCAGATACGCAGTATTTT.

V usage is TRBV7-9 and J usage is TRBJ2-5; D remains ambiguous. Germline V CDR1 and CDR2: SEHNR, FQNEAQ (reference sequence). This CDR3 comprises 13 residues. V was clipped by 11 bases and J by 5 bases, with 18 bases between them. CDR3 region: CAAIQISAETQYF. The CDR3 DNA is TGTGCCGCGATCCAGATATCCGCGGAGACCCAGTACTTC. The variable domain in full, completed from reference TRBV7-9 and TRBJ2-5, reads DTGVSQNPRHKITKRGQNVTFRCDPISEHNRLYWYRQTLGQGPEFLTYFQNEAQLEKSRLLSDRFSAERPKGSFSTLEIQRTEQGDSAMYLCAAIQISAETQYFGPGTRLLVL.

The genes are TRBV6-1 and TRBJ1-2, with a weak D call TRBD1 (5 bases). Germline values: CDR1 MNHNS, CDR2 SASEGT. Trimming shortened V by 6 bases and J by 7 bases, and 24 bases separated the two germline ends. CDR3 size: 16 residues. CDR3 sequence: CASSIIIGTDMGGYTF. Here the CDR3 DNA reads TGTGCCAGCAGCATAATCATAGGGACGGACATGGGTGGCTACACCTTC.

With respect to this clonotype: A read error may produce the germline difference seen at one junction end. CDR3 in DNA: TGTGCCAGCAGTTTCGACAGAGTGAACCCAGATACGGAGTATTTT. Translation: CASSFDRVNPDTEYF. V and J are TRBV12-3 or TRBV12-4 and TRBJ2-3; a weak D match, TRBD1 (5 bases). CDR3 length: 15 amino acids.

This clonotype was found a few times. V gene TRBV7-2 combines with J gene TRBJ1-3; D may be TRBD1 (5 bases). CDR1 and CDR2 from the germline V gene are SGHTA and FQGNSA. CDR3 size: 17 residues. Trimming took 2 bases from V and 3 from J, leaving 17 bases between them. The CDR3 nucleotides are TGTGCCAGCAGCTTAAGACGTCCCCAGGGCTATGGAAACACCATATATTTT. This encodes CASSLRRPQGYGNTIYF.

V gene TRBV3-1 combines with J gene TRBJ1-2; D is ambiguous. The V and J ends lost 4 bases and 5 bases respectively, with 29 bases between them. The CDR3 totals 19 residues. CDR1 LGHDT and CDR2 YNNKEL come from the germline V gene (reference sequence). CDR3: CASSLNHERSANTLYGYTF. Written as DNA, the CDR3 is TGTGCCAGCAGCCTAAATCATGAACGTTCGGCAAATACCCTTTATGGCTACACCTTC.

The rearrangement uses TRBV7-2 and TRBJ1-2, with D maybe TRBD1 (5 bases). V was trimmed by 4 bases and J by 4 bases, leaving 13 bases between them. CDR1 is SGHTA, CDR2 FQGNSA, per germline. The CDR3 length is 14 residues. CDR3 residues: CASSSLTGPYGYTF. The CDR3 nucleotides read TGTGCCAGCAGCTCGTTAACAGGACCCTATGGCTACACCTTC.

The chain combines TRBV7-9 with TRBJ2-3; D might be TRBD2 (6 bases). The germline V gene encodes CDR1 SEHNR and CDR2 FQNEAQ (reference sequence). This CDR3 comprises 16 residues. V was shortened by 1 base and J by 5 bases, with 16 bases between the two germline ends. In DNA form, the CDR3 reads TGTGCCAGCAGCTTAGATCCGGGAGAGGCCCTAGATACGCAGTATTTT. Amino acid sequence: CASSLDPGEALDTQYF.

The V gene is TRBV12-3 or TRBV12-4, the J gene TRBJ2-5; the D call may be TRBD1 or TRBD2 (5 bases each). The V end was cut by 2 bases, the J end by 5 bases, with 9 bases between. The CDR3 loop spans 13 amino acids. The CDR3 DNA reads as TGTGCCAGCAGTTTATGGGGGTGGGAGACCCAGTACTTC. It yields the protein CASSLWGWETQYF.